Listed below are T cell receptor beta chains from one sample, sequenced in a study of cytomegalovirus exposure and HLA in healthy donors. The protocol was immunoSEQ multiplex PCR, while the TCRdb copy is restricted to in-frame clones and leaves out a portion. This table has about 140,000 clones, 70% to 80% appearing once. The sequencing sample was made of PBMCs. These receptors all come from a woman between 45 and 65 years old in good health and CMV-seropositive. Each CDR3 is given with its conserved first and last residue. D genes are given only for firm matches. Expanded clones are given a class, and other clones once, few, many or no size at all.

V gene,clone size,J gene,D gene,CDR3 protein,CDR3 DNA
TRBV6-6,once,TRBJ1-3,.,CASISRDKLNTIYF,TGTGCCAGCATTAGCCGGGACAAGTTAAACACCATATATTTT
TRBV12-5,few,TRBJ2-2,.,CASGSSTGELFF,TGTGCTAGTGGTTCCAGCACCGGGGAGCTGTTTTTT
TRBV2,.,TRBJ2-7,.,CASSGQVGEEQYF,TGTGCCAGCAGTGGTCAGGTCGGCGAAGAGCAGTACTTC
TRBV9,.,TRBJ2-2,TRBD1,CASSDGQGLRTGELFF,TGTGCCAGCAGCGACGGACAGGGGCTGAGGACCGGGGAGCTGTTTTTT
TRBV7-2,.,TRBJ2-7,TRBD2,CASSLGAGHYEQYF,TGTGCCAGCAGCTTAGGAGCGGGGCACTACGAGCAGTACTTC
TRBV4-2,.,TRBJ1-2,.,CASSQVSRVGGYTF,TGTGCCAGCAGCCAAGTGTCCAGGGTTGGTGGCTACACCTTC
TRBV27,.,TRBJ1-1,.,CASTSGDMGTEAFF,TGTGCCAGCACCTCGGGAGACATGGGCACTGAAGCTTTCTTT
TRBV2,.,TRBJ2-5,.,CASSGQLRETQYF,TGTGCCAGCAGTGGACAGCTAAGGGAGACCCAGTACTTC
TRBV27,.,TRBJ1-2,TRBD1,CASSYSLGTDHYGYTF,TGTGCCAGCAGTTACTCCCTCGGGACAGATCACTATGGCTACACCTTC
TRBV6-1,.,TRBJ2-5,TRBD2,CASTRTSGYQETQYF,TGTGCCAGCACCCGGACTAGCGGCTACCAAGAGACCCAGTACTTC
TRBV6-1,.,TRBJ2-6,.,CASSVEFSGANVLTF,TGTGCCAGCAGTGTTGAGTTCTCTGGGGCCAACGTCCTGACTTTC
TRBV6-5,few,TRBJ1-2,TRBD1,CASSYPKGQGNYGYTF,TGTGCCAGCAGTTACCCAAAGGGACAGGGGAACTATGGCTACACCTTC
TRBV19,.,TRBJ1-5,.,CASSIGGGPYQPQHF,TGTGCCAGTAGTATAGGGGGGGGGCCCTATCAGCCCCAGCATTTT
TRBV5-1,.,TRBJ2-6,.,CASSTTGSGANVLTF,TGCGCCAGCAGCACTACTGGCTCTGGGGCCAACGTCCTGACTTTC
TRBV19,.,TRBJ1-6,.,CASRVRGSGYSPLHF,TGTGCCAGTAGAGTCCGGGGGTCAGGGTATTCACCCCTCCACTTT
TRBV7-2,.,TRBJ1-5,.,CASSSTVFSNQPQHF,TGTGCCAGCAGCTCGACAGTTTTTAGCAATCAGCCCCAGCATTTT